This TCR beta chain was obtained from a study of blood T cell repertoires in COVID-19. Study background: The samples span acute and convalescent COVID-19 from the United States, Italy and Spain. In each case, the material was cDNA or gDNA derived from T cells, B-cell-depleted T cells, or PBMCs.

How the authors handled the data: Nucleated cell number was recorded as an estimate derived from reference gene primer amplification. Data came from immunoSEQ multiplex PCR; TCRdb stores just in-frame clones and leaves some out. That table is the source of V, J and clone size, and D and trimming were worked out from the DNA. The sample has 110,000 or so clones, about 80% seen once. Trimming stripped 6 bases from V and 6 bases from J, with 11 bases between. This CDR3 is 11 amino acids long. The germline V gene encodes CDR1 DFQATT and CDR2 SNEGSKA (reference sequence). The sequencing sample was made of peripheral blood. The TCR originated in a woman aged 40 to 49 with acute or convalescent COVID-19. This rearrangement joins TRBV20-1 to TRBJ1-1, with D possibly being TRBD1 (6 bases). The CDR3 loop is CSAYRVPEAFF. CDR3 in DNA: TGCAGTGCCTACAGGGTACCTGAAGCTTTCTTT.